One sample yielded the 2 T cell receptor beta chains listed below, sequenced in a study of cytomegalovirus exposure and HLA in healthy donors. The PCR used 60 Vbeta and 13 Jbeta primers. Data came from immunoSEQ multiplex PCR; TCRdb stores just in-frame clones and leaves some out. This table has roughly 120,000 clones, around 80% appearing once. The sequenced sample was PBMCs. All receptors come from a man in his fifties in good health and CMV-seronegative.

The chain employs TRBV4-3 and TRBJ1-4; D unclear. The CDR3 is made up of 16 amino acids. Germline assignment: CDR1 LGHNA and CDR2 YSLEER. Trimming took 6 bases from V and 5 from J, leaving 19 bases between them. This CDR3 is CASSYGESAPNEKLFF. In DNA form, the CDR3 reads TGCGCCAGCAGTTATGGGGAGTCGGCTCCAAATGAAAAACTGTTTTTT.

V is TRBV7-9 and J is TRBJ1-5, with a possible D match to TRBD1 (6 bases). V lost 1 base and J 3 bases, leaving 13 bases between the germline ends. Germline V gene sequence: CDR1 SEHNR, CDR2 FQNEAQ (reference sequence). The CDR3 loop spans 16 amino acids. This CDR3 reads CASSLGGRGINQPQHF. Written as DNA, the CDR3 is TGTGCCAGCAGCTTAGGGGGCAGGGGCATCAATCAGCCCCAGCATTTT. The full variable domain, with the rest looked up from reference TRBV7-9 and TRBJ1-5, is DTGVSQNPRHKITKRGQNVTFRCDPISEHNRLYWYRQTLGQGPEFLTYFQNEAQLEKSRLLSDRFSAERPKGSFSTLEIQRTEQGDSAMYLCASSLGGRGINQPQHFGDGTRLSIL.